This T cell receptor (beta chain) was identified during a study of blood T cells in healthy people across ages. Study-level findings and limits: When set beside aged donors, long-lived donors presented more naive CD4+ cells and higher diversity.

With respect to this clonotype: No antigen is known for it.

The germline V gene encodes CDR1 MNHNS and CDR2 SASEGT. Trimming took 4 bases from V and 7 from J, leaving 13 bases between them. This CDR3 spans 13 amino acids. The second PCR ran roughly 7 to 12 cycles with a sample-barcoded 5' primer and J-beta primers. TCRdb re-derived calls from the 5' RACE reads in MiXCR, one entry per CDR3 protein. The sample contains roughly 1,500,000 distinct CDR3 sequences, about 31% of which appear only once. Sequencing was done on a sample of blood. This chain links TRBV6-1 with TRBJ1-2, with TRBD1 as a possible D gene (6 bases). The TCR was taken from a woman between 25 and 40 years old in good health. The CDR3 loop reads CASSGTGLGGYTF. The CDR3 bases are TGTGCCAGCAGTGGAACAGGGCTGGGTGGCTACACCTTC.